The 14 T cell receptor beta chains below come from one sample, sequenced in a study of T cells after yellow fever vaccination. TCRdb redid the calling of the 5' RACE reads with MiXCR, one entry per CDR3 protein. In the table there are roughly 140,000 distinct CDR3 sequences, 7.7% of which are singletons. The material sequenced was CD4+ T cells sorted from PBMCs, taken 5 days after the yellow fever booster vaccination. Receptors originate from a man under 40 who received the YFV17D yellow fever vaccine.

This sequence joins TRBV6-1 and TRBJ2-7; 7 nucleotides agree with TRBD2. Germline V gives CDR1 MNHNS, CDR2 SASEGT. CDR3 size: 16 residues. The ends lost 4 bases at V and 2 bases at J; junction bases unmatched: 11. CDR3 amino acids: CASSGGSWGGAYEQYF. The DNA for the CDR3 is TGTGCCAGCAGTGGCGGGAGTTGGGGAGGGGCCTACGAGCAGTACTTC.

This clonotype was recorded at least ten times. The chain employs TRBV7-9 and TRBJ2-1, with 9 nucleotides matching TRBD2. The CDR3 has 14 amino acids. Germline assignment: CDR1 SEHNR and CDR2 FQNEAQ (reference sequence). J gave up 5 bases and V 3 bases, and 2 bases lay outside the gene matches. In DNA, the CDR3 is TGTGCCAGCAGCTTTCTAGCGGGGCACAATGAGCAGTTCTTC. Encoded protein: CASSFLAGHNEQFF.

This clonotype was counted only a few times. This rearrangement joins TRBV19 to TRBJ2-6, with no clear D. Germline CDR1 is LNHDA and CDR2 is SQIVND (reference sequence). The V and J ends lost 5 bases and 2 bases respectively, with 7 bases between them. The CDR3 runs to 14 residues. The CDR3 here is CASSQDAGANVLTF. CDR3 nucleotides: TGTGCCAGTAGTCAAGACGCTGGGGCCAACGTCCTGACTTTC.

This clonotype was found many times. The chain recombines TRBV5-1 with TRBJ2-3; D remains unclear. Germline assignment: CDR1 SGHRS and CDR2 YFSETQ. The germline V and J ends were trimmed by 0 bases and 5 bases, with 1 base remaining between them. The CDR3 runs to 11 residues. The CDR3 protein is CASSLEDTQYF. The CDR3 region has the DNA TGCGCCAGCAGCTTGGAAGATACGCAGTATTTT.

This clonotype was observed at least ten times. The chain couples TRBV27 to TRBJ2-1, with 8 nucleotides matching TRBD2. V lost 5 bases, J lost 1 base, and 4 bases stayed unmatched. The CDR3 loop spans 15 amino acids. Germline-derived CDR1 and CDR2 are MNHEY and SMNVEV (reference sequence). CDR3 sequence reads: CASSRERESYNEQFF. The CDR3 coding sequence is TGTGCCAGCAGTCGCGAGCGGGAGTCCTACAATGAGCAGTTCTTC.

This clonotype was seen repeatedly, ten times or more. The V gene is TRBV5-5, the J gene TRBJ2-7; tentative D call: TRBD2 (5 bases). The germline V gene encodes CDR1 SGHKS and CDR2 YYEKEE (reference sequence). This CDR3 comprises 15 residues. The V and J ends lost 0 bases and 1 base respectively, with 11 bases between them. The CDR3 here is CASSLGIGDSYEQYF. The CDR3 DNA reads TGTGCCAGCAGCTTGGGGATCGGGGATTCCTACGAGCAGTACTTC.

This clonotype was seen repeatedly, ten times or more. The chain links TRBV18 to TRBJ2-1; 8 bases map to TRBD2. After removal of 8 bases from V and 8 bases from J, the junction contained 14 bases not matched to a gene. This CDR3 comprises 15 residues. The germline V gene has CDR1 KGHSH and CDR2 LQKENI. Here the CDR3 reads CASGSQREPGDEQFF. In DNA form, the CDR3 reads TGTGCCAGCGGATCGCAGCGGGAGCCTGGGGATGAGCAGTTCTTC.

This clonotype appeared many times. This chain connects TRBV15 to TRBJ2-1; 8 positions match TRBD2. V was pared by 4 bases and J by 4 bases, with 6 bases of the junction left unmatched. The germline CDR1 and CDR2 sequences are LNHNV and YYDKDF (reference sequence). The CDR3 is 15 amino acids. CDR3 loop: CATSTTGTRYNEQFF. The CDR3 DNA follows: TGTGCCACCAGCACCACCGGGACTAGGTACAATGAGCAGTTCTTC. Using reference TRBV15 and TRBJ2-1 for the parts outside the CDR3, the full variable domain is DAMVIQNPRYQVTQFGKPVTLSCSQTLNHNVMYWYQQKSSQAPKLLFHYYDKDFNNEADTPDNFQSRRPNTSFCFLDIRSPGLGDTAMYLCATSTTGTRYNEQFFGPGTRLTVL.

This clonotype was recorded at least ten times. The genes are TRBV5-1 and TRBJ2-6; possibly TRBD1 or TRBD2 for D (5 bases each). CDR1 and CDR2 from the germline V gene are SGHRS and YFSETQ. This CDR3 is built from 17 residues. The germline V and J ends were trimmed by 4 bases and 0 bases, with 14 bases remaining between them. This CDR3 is CASSVGATSSGANVLTF. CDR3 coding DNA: TGCGCCAGCAGCGTCGGGGCTACCTCCTCTGGGGCCAACGTCCTGACTTTC.

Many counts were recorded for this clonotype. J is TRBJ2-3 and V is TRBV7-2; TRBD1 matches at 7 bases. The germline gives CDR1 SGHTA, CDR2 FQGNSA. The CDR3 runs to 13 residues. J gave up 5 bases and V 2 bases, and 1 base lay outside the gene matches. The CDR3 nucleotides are TGTGCCAGCAGCTTACGACAGGGAGATACGCAGTATTTT. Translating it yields CASSLRQGDTQYF.

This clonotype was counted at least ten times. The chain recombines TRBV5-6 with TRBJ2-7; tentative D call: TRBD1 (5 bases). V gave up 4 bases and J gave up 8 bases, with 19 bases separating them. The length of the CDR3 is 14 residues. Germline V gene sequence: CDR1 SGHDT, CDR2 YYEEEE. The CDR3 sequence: CASSTTAGFLKQYF. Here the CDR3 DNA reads TGTGCCAGCAGCACCACGGCAGGGTTTCTCAAGCAGTACTTC.

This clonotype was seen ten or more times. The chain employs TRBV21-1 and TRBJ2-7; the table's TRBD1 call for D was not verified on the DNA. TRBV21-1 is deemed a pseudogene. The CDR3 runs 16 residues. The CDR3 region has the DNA TGTGCCAGCAGCAAAGCGGGGTTCGACAGATGCTACGAGCAGTACTTC. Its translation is CASSKAGFDRCYEQYF.

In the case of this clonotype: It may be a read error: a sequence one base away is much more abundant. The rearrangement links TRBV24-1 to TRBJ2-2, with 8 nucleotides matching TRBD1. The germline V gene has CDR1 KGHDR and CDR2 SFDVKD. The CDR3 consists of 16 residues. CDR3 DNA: TGTGACACTTCCCGATCCGGACAGGGGAACACCGGGGAGCTGTTTTTT. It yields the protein CDTSRSGQGNTGELFF.

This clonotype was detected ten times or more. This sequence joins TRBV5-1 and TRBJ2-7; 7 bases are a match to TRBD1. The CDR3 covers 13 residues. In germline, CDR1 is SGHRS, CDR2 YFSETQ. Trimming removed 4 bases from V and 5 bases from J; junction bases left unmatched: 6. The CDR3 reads CASSVTGDHEQYF. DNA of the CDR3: TGCGCCAGCAGCGTCACAGGGGACCACGAGCAGTACTTC.